A single TCR beta chain is shown here with its context. Antigen: not known. MiXCR, applied by TCRdb to the reads, yields one record per CDR3 protein. The sample consists of about 490,000 distinct CDR3 sequences, more than 25% of them appearing once. This record belongs to a study of T cell repertoires in cytomegalovirus infection. As for the study in general: Indicated by public TCR beta signatures were CMV infection and matching HLA type.

Trimming left V 0 bases short and J 1 base short, with 7 bases between. The CDR3 has 14 residues. Germline CDR1 and CDR2: SGHDT and YYEEEE. Findings of the study overall: The study found HLA-C-restricted CMV-specific TCR beta clonotypes dominating the ex vivo response. Carriage of CMV together with the relevant HLA was identifiable through cumulative public TCR beta family frequency.

The sequenced sample was PBMCs. This chain joins TRBV5-6 and TRBJ1-2; D not resolved. This TCR came from a human donor in good health (CMV status not recorded). Some clones in this sample may be carry-over from other donors' samples. CDR3 protein: CASSLVEVNYGYTF. In DNA form, the CDR3 reads TGTGCCAGCAGCTTGGTGGAGGTTAACTATGGCTACACCTTC.